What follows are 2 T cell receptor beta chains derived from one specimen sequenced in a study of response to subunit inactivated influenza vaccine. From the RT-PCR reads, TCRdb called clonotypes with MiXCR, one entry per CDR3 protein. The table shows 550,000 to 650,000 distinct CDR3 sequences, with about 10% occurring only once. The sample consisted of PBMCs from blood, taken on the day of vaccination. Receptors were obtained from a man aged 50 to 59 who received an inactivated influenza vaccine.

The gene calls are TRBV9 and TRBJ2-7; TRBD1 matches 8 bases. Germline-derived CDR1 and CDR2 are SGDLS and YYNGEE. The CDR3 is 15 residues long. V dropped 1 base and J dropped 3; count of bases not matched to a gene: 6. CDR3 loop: CASSVTGGGIYEQYF. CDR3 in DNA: TGTGCCAGCAGCGTAACAGGGGGAGGAATCTACGAGCAGTACTTC.

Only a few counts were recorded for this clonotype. CDR3 residues: CASSPWESPLYEQYF. CDR3 nucleotide sequence: TGTGCCAGCAGTCCCTGGGAGTCGCCCCTCTACGAGCAGTACTTC. This chain uses TRBV27 with TRBJ2-7; D perhaps matches TRBD2 (5 bases). This CDR3 spans 15 amino acids. Germline CDR1 is MNHEY and CDR2 is SMNVEV (reference sequence). V lost 5 bases, J lost 3 bases, and 17 bases lay in between.